The T cell receptor (beta chain) under discussion was sequenced for a study of beta chain features in type 1 diabetes. Broader study findings: The influence of HLA type on TCRB rearrangement stayed undetermined. Patients showed naive, central memory and Treg TCRB repertoires that appeared more similar than those of healthy donors. VDJ junctions from patients with type 1 diabetes contained fewer insertions and more deletions.

With respect to this clone: Its antigen is still unknown.

Of the isolated RNA, all was reverse transcribed, and so the sequenced material was expressed TCRB transcripts. Approximately 3.9 million reads per sample were averaged for naive, central memory and regulatory samples. The assay was immunoSEQ multiplex PCR, and TCRdb's table has in-frame clones only and misses some. The data contain 250,000 to 350,000 clones, around 10% of them singletons. Per germline, CDR1 SGHNT and CDR2 YYREEE (reference sequence). With 6 bases clipped from V and 5 bases from J, the junction kept 10 bases outside the gene matches. The CDR3 is 15 residues long. The gene calls are TRBV5-4 and TRBJ2-1, with TRBD2 matching 8 bases. Sequencing was carried out using naive CD4+ T cells from blood. The TCR was taken from a woman in her twenties or thirties in good health. The CDR3 DNA is TGTGCCAGCACCCTCTCGAGCGGGAGTCACAATGAGCAGTTCTTC. It encodes CASTLSSGSHNEQFF.